The entry below gives a single TCR beta chain sequence along with its context. Its antigen remains unidentified. This sample was taken from a study of regulatory T cells in long-lasting Graves disease. Whole-study findings and limits: Persistent Graves' patients possessed reduced TCR diversity relative to recently diagnosed ones.

Building the TCR beta libraries relied on iRepertoire HTBI primers, and CDR3 regions underwent Arm-PCR. TCRdb analysed the multiplex PCR reads with MiXCR anew, one entry per CDR3 protein. The sample shows 650,000 to 850,000 distinct CDR3 sequences, approximately 29% of them seen only once. CDR1 and CDR2 from the germline V gene are SGHRS and YFSETQ. Between the trimmed V and J ends, which lost 3 bases and 5 bases, there was a span of 10 bases. The CDR3 is 13 amino acids. Documented time point: persistent/refractory GD, antithyroid drugs over 5 years with positive TRAb. The authors made the TCR library using RNA they extracted from PBMCs.

The starting material was peripheral blood mononuclear cells (PBMCs), obtained when the disease was refractory, from a patient treated with antithyroid drugs. The receptor's source is a female donor with Graves disease. V usage is TRBV5-1 and J usage is TRBJ2-3; no firm D call. CDR3 loop: CASSYVHEDTQYF. For the CDR3, the DNA is TGCGCCAGCAGCTATGTCCATGAAGATACGCAGTATTTT. Drawing the rest from reference TRBV5-1 and TRBJ2-3, the complete variable domain is KAGVTQTPRYLIKTRGQQVTLSCSPISGHRSVSWYQQTPGQGLQFLFEYFSETQRNKGNFPGRFSGRQFSNSRSEMNVSTLELGDSALYLCASSYVHEDTQYFGPGTRLTVL.